A single sample is the source of the 18 T cell receptor beta chains below, sequenced in a study of cytomegalovirus exposure and HLA in healthy donors. PCR used 60 Vbeta primers and 13 Jbeta primers. The assay was immunoSEQ multiplex PCR, and TCRdb's table has in-frame clones only and misses some. In the table there are roughly 200,000 clones, roughly four fifths of which are singletons. Sequenced sample: PBMCs. The receptors originated from a male donor in good health and CMV-seronegative.

The chain couples TRBV27 to TRBJ1-5; no definite D call. This CDR3 comprises 14 residues. Deletions cut 8 bases from V and 1 base from J, with 12 bases between. Germline-derived CDR1 and CDR2 are MNHEY and SMNVEV (reference sequence). The CDR3 nucleotides are TGTGCCAGCTCCCTTTGGGCCAGCAATCAGCCCCAGCATTTT. Translation: CASSLWASNQPQHF.

This chain uses TRBV11-2 with TRBJ1-6; 11 bases align to TRBD1. The CDR3 is made up of 15 amino acids. The V gene end was trimmed by 7 bases and the J gene end by 6 bases; junction bases not matched to a gene: 5. Germline V gives CDR1 SGHAT, CDR2 FQNNGV. The CDR3 DNA is TGTGCCAGCAACTACGGGACAGGGGGTAATTCACCCCTCCACTTT. Protein sequence: CASNYGTGGNSPLHF.

V and J are TRBV28 and TRBJ2-5; 9 bases match TRBD1. The germline V gene encodes CDR1 MDHEN and CDR2 SYDVKM. This CDR3 comprises 15 residues. V shed 5 bases, J shed 5 bases, and the junction held 9 bases outside the gene matches. The CDR3 reads CASSPPGQGSETQYF. CDR3 DNA: TGTGCCAGCAGTCCTCCGGGACAGGGCTCGGAGACCCAGTACTTC.

This clone was seen more than once but under ten times. V usage is TRBV30 and J usage is TRBJ2-4, with TRBD2 identical over 8 bases. Germline V CDR1 and CDR2: GTSNPN, SVGIG (reference sequence). Trimming removed 8 bases from V and 6 bases from J; junction bases left unmatched: 9. The CDR3 runs 13 residues. CDR3 region: CAGSLAGGNIQYF. CDR3 nucleotides: TGTGCCGGCTCCTTGGCGGGAGGAAACATTCAGTACTTC. The whole variable domain, filled in from reference TRBV30 and TRBJ2-4, reads SQTIHQWPATLVQPVGSPLSLECTVEGTSNPNLYWYRQAAGRGLQLLFYSVGIGQISSEVPQNLSASRPQDRQFILSSKKLLLSDSGFYLCAGSLAGGNIQYFGAGTRLSVL.

The chain combines TRBV6-5 with TRBJ1-4; D gene unclear. The CDR3 is 13 amino acids. V gave up 5 bases and J gave up 7 bases, with 11 bases separating them. Germline V gives CDR1 MNHEY, CDR2 SVGAGI. The CDR3 bases are TGTGCCAGCAGTGCGGACTGGCGTGAAAAACTGTTTTTT. Translating it yields CASSADWREKLFF.

This sequence joins TRBV5-4 and TRBJ2-1; D is possibly TRBD2 (5 bases). V shed 4 bases and J shed 6 bases, with 20 bases lying between them. CDR1 and CDR2 from the germline V gene are SGHNT and YYREEE (reference sequence). This CDR3 comprises 16 residues. The CDR3 sequence: CASSPRESWGRNEQFF. CDR3 coding DNA: TGTGCCAGCAGCCCCCGGGAATCTTGGGGTCGCAATGAGCAGTTCTTC.

The chain couples TRBV9 to TRBJ2-5; possibly TRBD2 for D (6 bases). Trimming left V 4 bases short and J 5 bases short, with 18 bases between. The CDR3 sequence is 15 residues long. Germline V gives CDR1 SGDLS, CDR2 YYNGEE. The CDR3 bases are TGTGCCAGCAGCACCTGGGACCTTCGGGGGGAGACCCAGTACTTC. Translated, it gives CASSTWDLRGETQYF.

The chain uses TRBV7-2 and TRBJ1-5; maybe TRBD1 (5 bases). V was pared by 4 bases and J by 7 bases, with 17 bases between. There are 15 residues in the CDR3. Germline values: CDR1 SGHTA, CDR2 FQGNSA. CDR3 loop: CASSSVPGLAQPQHF. CDR3 in DNA: TGTGCCAGCAGCTCCGTCCCGGGACTAGCCCAGCCCCAGCATTTT.

This chain links TRBV18 with TRBJ2-3; D is uncertain. V shed 4 bases and J shed 0 bases, with 5 bases lying between them. CDR1 is KGHSH and CDR2 is LQKENI in the germline V gene. The CDR3 spans 13 residues. CDR3 region: CASSLGSTDTQYF. The CDR3 DNA follows: TGTGCCAGCTCACTGGGCAGCACAGATACGCAGTATTTT.

This clone was recorded a few times. V gene TRBV18 combines with J gene TRBJ1-5; possibly TRBD1 for D (6 bases). Germline lookup yields CDR1 KGHSH and CDR2 LQKENI. CDR3 length: 14 amino acids. V was pared by 2 bases and J by 6 bases, with 11 bases between. In DNA form, the CDR3 reads TGTGCCAGCTCACCAATGGGGGCAGGTCAGCCCCAGCATTTT. Translating it yields CASSPMGAGQPQHF. Combining the CDR3 with reference TRBV18 and TRBJ1-5 gives the whole variable domain NAGVMQNPRHLVRRRGQEARLRCSPMKGHSHVYWYRQLPEEGLKFMVYLQKENIIDESGMPKERFSAEFPKEGPSILRIQQVVRGDSAAYFCASSPMGAGQPQHFGDGTRLSIL.

This chain connects TRBV19 to TRBJ1-2; possible D gene TRBD1, 5 bases. This CDR3 region has 15 residues. V was shortened by 4 bases and J by 4 bases, with 16 bases between the two germline ends. Germline lookup yields CDR1 LNHDA and CDR2 SQIVND (reference sequence). The DNA of the CDR3 is TGTGCCAGTAGTAACCGCGGAGGGGTGAGCTATGGCTACACCTTC. The encoded protein is CASSNRGGVSYGYTF.

The table lists this clone with a few counts. The rearrangement joins TRBV5-5 to TRBJ1-5, with TRBD1 identical over 7 bases. Per germline, CDR1 SGHKS and CDR2 YYEKEE (reference sequence). The junction had 6 bases not matched to a gene; V was cut back by 4 bases and J by 2 bases. The CDR3 loop spans 15 amino acids. As DNA, the CDR3 is TGTGCCAGCAGCCCAGGGGGATTGGGCAATCAGCCCCAGCATTTT. It yields the protein CASSPGGLGNQPQHF.

In this sample, this clone turned up a few times. The chain carries TRBV30 and TRBJ1-1; D is ambiguous. The CDR3 is made up of 13 amino acids. Trimming took off 0 bases at V and 1 base at J, with 6 bases between the two ends. CDR1 is GTSNPN and CDR2 is SVGIG in the germline V gene (reference sequence). The CDR3 spells CAWSVHPNTEAFF. CDR3 nucleotide sequence: TGTGCCTGGAGTGTACACCCGAACACTGAAGCTTTCTTT.

This rearrangement joins TRBV7-2 to TRBJ2-1; tentative D call: TRBD2 (5 bases). Trimming took off 5 bases at V and 0 bases at J, with 14 bases between the two ends. Germline V lookup: CDR1 SGHTA, CDR2 FQGNSA. This CDR3 has 16 residues. The CDR3 DNA reads as TGTGCCAGCAGCCCAGAAGCGGCCAACTCCTACAATGAGCAGTTCTTC. Encoded protein: CASSPEAANSYNEQFF.

The V call is TRBV27, the J call TRBJ2-1; D not certain. The germline V gene encodes CDR1 MNHEY and CDR2 SMNVEV (reference sequence). CDR3 size: 13 residues. The ends were cut back, 4 bases at V and 0 bases at J, with 4 bases in the middle. In nucleotides, the CDR3 is TGTGCCAGCAGTTGGGCCTCCTACAATGAGCAGTTCTTC. Protein sequence: CASSWASYNEQFF.

This rearrangement joins TRBV10-3 to TRBJ1-5; the D is unclear. Germline CDR1 is ENHRY and CDR2 is SYGVKD. CDR3 size: 13 residues. V shed 10 bases and J shed 4 bases, with 14 bases lying between them. The CDR3 DNA sequence: TGTGCCAACGCCCTCGGGGATAATCAGCCCCAGCATTTT. This codes for CANALGDNQPQHF.

The chain couples TRBV6-1 to TRBJ2-1; 8 nucleotides align to TRBD1. The V gene's germline CDR1 is MNHNS and CDR2 SASEGT. V shed 0 bases, J shed 6 bases, and the junction held 4 bases outside the gene matches. CDR3 length equals 15 residues. The chain's CDR3 is CASSEARGRLNEQFF. DNA of the CDR3: TGTGCCAGCAGTGAAGCCAGGGGGCGCCTCAATGAGCAGTTCTTC.

About this clone itself: Germline is not matched at one junction end, which may reflect a read error. V and J are TRBV28 and TRBJ1-3, with a weak D call TRBD1 (6 bases). This CDR3 has 12 residues. Germline V gene sequence: CDR1 MDHEN, CDR2 SYDVKM. The CDR3 protein is CGTGSSGNTIYF. CDR3 nucleotide sequence: TGCGGCACAGGGAGCTCTGGAAACACCATATATTTT.